Listed below are T cell receptor beta chains from one sample, sequenced in a study of tumor-infiltrating lymphocytes in primary liver carcinoma. MiXCR was run by TCRdb on the multiplex PCR reads, yielding one entry per CDR3 protein. The profile shows fewer than 250,000 distinct CDR3 sequences, approximately 65% of them singletons. Specimen: peripheral blood. These receptors all come from a woman aged 60-70 years with primary liver carcinoma and hepatitis B virus infection. Both conserved end residues are part of each CDR3. A D gene is named only where the DNA matches it firmly. The size field is filled for only some rows; it gives once, few, many or a size class.

v_call,d_call,clone_size,j_call,cdr3_aa,cdr3_nt
TRBV11-3,.,few,TRBJ2-1,CANSSSTVNKQFF,TGTGCCAACAGCTCCTCAACGGTTAATAAGCAGTTCTTC
TRBV13,TRBD1,.,TRBJ1-4,CASSSGQGAEKLFF,TGTGCCAGCAGCTCCGGACAGGGTGCCGAAAAACTGTTTTTT
TRBV7-9,TRBD2,.,TRBJ2-5,CASSSSQQGASGGHLRGKTQYF,TGTGCCAGCAGCTCATCACAACAGGGTGCCAGCGGGGGGCACCTCCGGGGGAAGACGCAGTACTTC
TRBV4-1,.,many,TRBJ1-1,CASSQSPVLNTEAFF,TGCGCCAGCAGCCAGTCTCCGGTCTTGAACACTGAAGCTTTCTTT
TRBV6-5,TRBD1,many,TRBJ2-1,CASSFVTGDEQFF,TGTGCCAGCAGTTTCGTTACAGGGGATGAGCAGTTCTTC
TRBV29-1,TRBD1,many,TRBJ2-7,CSTKGGQGAGEQYF,TGCAGCACCAAAGGGGGACAGGGGGCGGGCGAGCAGTACTTC
TRBV28,.,.,TRBJ2-1,CASQRDFYNEQFF,TGTGCCAGCCAACGGGATTTCTACAATGAGCAGTTCTTC
TRBV11-2,.,.,TRBJ2-1,CASSNNSDYNEQFF,TGTGCCAGTAGCAATAATAGCGACTACAATGAGCAGTTCTTC
TRBV5-6,.,few,TRBJ1-2,CASSLGAGSNYGYTF,TGTGCCAGCAGCTTGGGGGCAGGCTCTAACTATGGCTACACCTTC
TRBV5-6,TRBD1,.,TRBJ2-7,CAISPKGQGARYGQYF,TGTGCCATCAGTCCTAAAGGACAGGGGGCCCGCTACGGGCAGTACTTC
TRBV10-3,.,few,TRBJ1-2,CAISPAQTDFGYTF,TGTGCCATCAGTCCAGCCCAGACCGATTTTGGCTACACCTTC
TRBV5-1,TRBD1,many,TRBJ2-5,CASSLAGTGGQETQYF,TGCGCCAGCAGCTTGGCCGGGACAGGGGGCCAAGAGACCCAGTACTTC
TRBV6-1,.,.,TRBJ2-4,CASIEGTLLANNIQYF,TGTGCCAGCATCGAAGGGACTCTCTTAGCCAATAACATTCAGTACTTC